The 7 T cell receptor beta chains presented below share a single source sample, sequenced in a study of blood T cell repertoires in COVID-19. The repertoire was sequenced with immunoSEQ multiplex PCR; TCRdb's copy has only in-frame clones and lacks some. The table lists 270,000 or so clones, roughly 86% of them singletons, with roughly 2.6% in the top ten. The sample taken for sequencing was PBMCs or T cells enriched from blood (not recorded which). These receptors originate from a woman aged 18 to 35 who had recovered from COVID-19.

This clone was picked up many times. This sequence joins TRBV27 and TRBJ1-1, with unresolved D. The germline V gene has CDR1 MNHEY and CDR2 SMNVEV (reference sequence). CDR3 length equals 14 residues. Trimming pared 6 bases from V and 4 bases from J, leaving 15 bases between. CDR3 coding DNA: TGTGCCAGCAGGCTCCGACGGGAAAGCACTGAAGCTTTCTTT. Protein: CASRLRRESTEAFF.

V usage is TRBV14 and J usage is TRBJ2-3; a weak D match, TRBD2 (5 bases). The length of the CDR3 is 17 residues. Per the germline V gene, CDR1 is SGHDN and CDR2 is FVKESK. V shed 1 base and J shed 2 bases, with 16 bases lying between them. The CDR3 DNA reads as TGTGCCAGCAGCCAAGTCTCGGCGGGTACTTACACAGATACGCAGTATTTT. The encoded protein is CASSQVSAGTYTDTQYF.

This clone occurred once. The chain carries TRBV5-6 and TRBJ1-1; 8 bases are a match to TRBD1. Germline CDR1 SGHDT, CDR2 YYEEEE. With V trimmed by 5 bases and J by 8 bases, 8 bases remained unmatched. There are 13 residues in the CDR3. CDR3 protein: CASRSDRGLEAFF. As DNA, the CDR3 is TGTGCCAGCAGATCCGACAGGGGTCTAGAAGCTTTCTTT. The variable domain in full, completed from reference TRBV5-6 and TRBJ1-1, reads DAGVTQSPTHLIKTRGQQVTLRCSPKSGHDTVSWYQQALGQGPQFIFQYYEEEERQRGNFPDRFSGHQFPNYSSELNVNALLLGDSALYLCASRSDRGLEAFFGQGTRLTVV.

V gene TRBV29-1 combines with J gene TRBJ2-1; perhaps TRBD2 as D (5 bases). The ends were cut back, 6 bases at V and 9 bases at J, with 12 bases in the middle. The CDR3 length is 11 residues. CDR1 is SQVTM and CDR2 is ANQGSEA in the germline V gene. The CDR3 loop reads CSVPAGSEQFF. The CDR3 DNA is TGCAGCGTCCCGGCGGGCTCTGAGCAGTTCTTC.

J is TRBJ2-1 and V is TRBV7-6, with D perhaps TRBD2 (7 bases). Deletions cut 3 bases from V and 8 bases from J, with 17 bases between. Looked up from germline, CDR1 is SGHVS and CDR2 is FNYEAQ. This CDR3 is 15 amino acids long. CDR3 sequence reads: CASSLGGGVSHEQFF. The CDR3 DNA sequence: TGTGCCAGCAGCTTGGGGGGGGGCGTCTCACATGAGCAGTTCTTC.

The rearrangement joins TRBV7-2 to TRBJ2-2; 12 bases are a match to TRBD2. CDR1 SGHTA and CDR2 FQGNSA come from the germline V gene. V gave up 1 base and J gave up 3 bases; unmatched junction bases: 3. The CDR3 runs 17 residues. The CDR3 DNA sequence: TGTGCCAGCAGCTTAGGGGGGACTAGCGGGTACACCGGGGAGCTGTTTTTT. Translation gives CASSLGGTSGYTGELFF.

The chain recombines TRBV7-8 with TRBJ2-7, with 8 bases identical to TRBD2. This CDR3 contains 15 residues. CDR1 SGHVS and CDR2 FQNEAQ come from the germline V gene. Trimming cost V 7 bases and J 0 bases; bases outside gene matches: 8. The CDR3 loop is CASTASGGTSYEQYF. The CDR3 bases are TGTGCCAGCACCGCGAGCGGGGGAACCTCCTACGAGCAGTACTTC.